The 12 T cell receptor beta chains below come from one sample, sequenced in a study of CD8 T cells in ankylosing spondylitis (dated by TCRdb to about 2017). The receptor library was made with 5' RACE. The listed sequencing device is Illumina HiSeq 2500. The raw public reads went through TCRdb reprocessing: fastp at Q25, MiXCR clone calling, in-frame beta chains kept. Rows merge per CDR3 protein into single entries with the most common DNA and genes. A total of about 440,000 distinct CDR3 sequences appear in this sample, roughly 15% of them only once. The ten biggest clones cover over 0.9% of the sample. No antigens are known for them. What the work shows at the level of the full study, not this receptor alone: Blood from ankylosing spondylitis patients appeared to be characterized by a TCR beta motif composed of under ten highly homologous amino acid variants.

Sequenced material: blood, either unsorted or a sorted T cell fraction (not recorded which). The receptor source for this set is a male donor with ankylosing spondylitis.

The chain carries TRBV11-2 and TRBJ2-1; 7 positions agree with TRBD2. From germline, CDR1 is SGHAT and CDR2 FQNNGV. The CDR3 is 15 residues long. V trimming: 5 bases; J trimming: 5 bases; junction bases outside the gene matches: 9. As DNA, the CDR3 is TGTGCCAGCAGCCCTCGGGCTAGCGGACACAATGAGCAGTTCTTC. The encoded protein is CASSPRASGHNEQFF. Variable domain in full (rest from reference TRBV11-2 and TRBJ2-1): EAGVAQSPRYKIIEKRQSVAFWCNPISGHATLYWYQQILGQGPKLLIQFQNNGVVDDSQLPKDRFSAERLKGVDSTLKIQPAKLEDSAVYLCASSPRASGHNEQFFGPGTRLTVL.

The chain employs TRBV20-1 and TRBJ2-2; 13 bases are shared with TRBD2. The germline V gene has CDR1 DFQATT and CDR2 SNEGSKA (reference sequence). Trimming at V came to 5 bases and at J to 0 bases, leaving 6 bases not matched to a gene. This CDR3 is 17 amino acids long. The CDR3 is CSAFGLAGASNTGELFF. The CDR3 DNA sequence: TGCAGTGCTTTCGGACTAGCGGGGGCGTCGAACACCGGGGAGCTGTTTTTT.

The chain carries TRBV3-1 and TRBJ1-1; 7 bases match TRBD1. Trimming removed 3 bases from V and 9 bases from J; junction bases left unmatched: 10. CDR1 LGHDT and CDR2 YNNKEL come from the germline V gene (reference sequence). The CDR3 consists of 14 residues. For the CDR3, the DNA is TGTGCCAGCAGCCAGGCGACAGGGTCGAGGAAAGCTTTCTTT. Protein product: CASSQATGSRKAFF.

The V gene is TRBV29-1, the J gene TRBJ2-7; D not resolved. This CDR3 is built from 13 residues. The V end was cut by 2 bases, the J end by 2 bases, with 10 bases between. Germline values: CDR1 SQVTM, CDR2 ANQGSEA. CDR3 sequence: CSVETPRTYEQYF. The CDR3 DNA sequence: TGCAGCGTTGAAACCCCTCGAACCTACGAGCAGTACTTC.

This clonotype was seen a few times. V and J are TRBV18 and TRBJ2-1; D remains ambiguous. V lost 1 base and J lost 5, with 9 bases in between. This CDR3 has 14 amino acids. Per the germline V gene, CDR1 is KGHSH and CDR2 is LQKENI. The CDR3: CASSPLSRDNEQFF. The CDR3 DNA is TGTGCCAGCTCACCACTTTCCAGAGACAATGAGCAGTTCTTC.

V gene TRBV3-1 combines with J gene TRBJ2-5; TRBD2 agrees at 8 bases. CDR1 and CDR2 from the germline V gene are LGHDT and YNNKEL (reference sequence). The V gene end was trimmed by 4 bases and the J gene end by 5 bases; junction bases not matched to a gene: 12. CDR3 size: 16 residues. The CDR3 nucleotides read TGTGCCAGCAGCCGTCGGGCAGGGTCTAGCGGGGAGACCCAGTACTTC. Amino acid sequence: CASSRRAGSSGETQYF.

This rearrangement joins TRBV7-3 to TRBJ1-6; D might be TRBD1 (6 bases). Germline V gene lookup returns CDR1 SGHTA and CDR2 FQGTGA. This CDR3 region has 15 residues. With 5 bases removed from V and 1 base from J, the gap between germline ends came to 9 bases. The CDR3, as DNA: TGTGCCAGCAGCAAGACAGGATCCTATAATTCACCCCTCCACTTT. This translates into CASSKTGSYNSPLHF.

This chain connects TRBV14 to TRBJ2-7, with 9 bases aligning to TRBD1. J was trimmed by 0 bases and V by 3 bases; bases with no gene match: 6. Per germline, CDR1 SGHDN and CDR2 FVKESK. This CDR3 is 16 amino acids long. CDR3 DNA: TGTGCCAGCAGCCAGGCCCCGGACAGGGGCTCCTACGAGCAGTACTTC. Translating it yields CASSQAPDRGSYEQYF. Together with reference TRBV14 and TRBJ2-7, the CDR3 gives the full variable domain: EAGVTQFPSHSVIEKGQTVTLRCDPISGHDNLYWYRRVMGKEIKFLLHFVKESKQDESGMPNNRFLAERTGGTYSTLKVQPAELEDSGVYFCASSQAPDRGSYEQYFGPGTRLTVT.

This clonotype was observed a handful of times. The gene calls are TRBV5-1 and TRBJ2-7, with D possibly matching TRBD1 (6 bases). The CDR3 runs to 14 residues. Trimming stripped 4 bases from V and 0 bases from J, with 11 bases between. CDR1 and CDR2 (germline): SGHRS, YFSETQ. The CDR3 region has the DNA TGCGCCAGCAGCCGGACAGCCGGCTCCTACGAGCAGTACTTC. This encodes CASSRTAGSYEQYF.

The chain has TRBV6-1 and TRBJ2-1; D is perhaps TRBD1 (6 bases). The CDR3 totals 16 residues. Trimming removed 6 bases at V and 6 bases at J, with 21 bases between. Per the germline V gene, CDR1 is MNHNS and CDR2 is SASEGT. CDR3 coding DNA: TGTGCCAGCAGCCGCCGGCCGACAGGAGATCCCAATGAGCAGTTCTTC. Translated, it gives CASSRRPTGDPNEQFF.

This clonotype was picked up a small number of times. CDR3: CASRRAGEVGAYNEQFF. The CDR3 DNA follows: TGCGCCAGCCGTAGAGCGGGAGAAGTTGGGGCCTACAATGAGCAGTTCTTC. The chain uses TRBV5-1 and TRBJ2-1; 8 nucleotides agree with TRBD2. The germline V gene encodes CDR1 SGHRS and CDR2 YFSETQ. The junction had 14 bases not matched to a gene; V was cut back by 7 bases and J by 2 bases. The CDR3 covers 17 residues.

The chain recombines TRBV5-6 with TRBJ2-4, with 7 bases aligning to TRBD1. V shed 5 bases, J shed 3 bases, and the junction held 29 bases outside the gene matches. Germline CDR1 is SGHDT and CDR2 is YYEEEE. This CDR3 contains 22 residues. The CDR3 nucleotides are TGTGCCAGCAGGTTTTCACAGGGGCACGAAATGGGGAATGAAAAAGTCAAAAACATTCAGTACTTC. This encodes CASRFSQGHEMGNEKVKNIQYF. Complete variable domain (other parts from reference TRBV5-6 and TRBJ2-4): DAGVTQSPTHLIKTRGQQVTLRCSPKSGHDTVSWYQQALGQGPQFIFQYYEEEERQRGNFPDRFSGHQFPNYSSELNVNALLLGDSALYLCASRFSQGHEMGNEKVKNIQYFGAGTRLSVL.